This T cell receptor beta chain was profiled in a study of T cell changes during pregnancy in multiple sclerosis. The CDR3 has 11 amino acids. Germline CDR1 is SGDLS and CDR2 is YYNGEE. The germline V and J ends were trimmed by 3 bases and 14 bases, with 12 bases remaining between them. TCRdb's table, derived via immunoSEQ multiplex PCR, lists solely in-frame clones and lacks some. This sample has roughly 40,000 clones, with about 88% found just once. This sample comprised CD8+ T cells from peripheral blood mononuclear cells, obtained in the first trimester of pregnancy. The sequence was obtained from a female donor with multiple sclerosis, enrolled in a pregnancy study. The chain combines TRBV9 with TRBJ2-1; D is possibly TRBD2 (6 bases). The CDR3 DNA sequence: TGTGCCAGCAGCGCGGGACTCCAGAAGTTCTTC. This sequence encodes CASSAGLQKFF.